These T cell receptor beta chains were read from a single sample in a study of blood T cell repertoires in COVID-19. Data came from immunoSEQ multiplex PCR; TCRdb stores just in-frame clones and leaves some out. Of a few hundred thousand clones listed, 92% are singletons. The sample was PBMCs or T cells enriched from blood (not recorded which). The receptors derive from a woman aged 25-40 years who had recovered from COVID-19. Both conserved end residues are part of each CDR3. A D gene is named only where the DNA matches it firmly. A clone size is listed for some rows: how often the clone was seen (once, few, many), or a class if it is expanded.

TRBJ1-2 . TRBV7-9 . TGTGCCAGCAGCTTAAGCAGGGAAATGCCCTCTGGCTACACCTTC CASSLSREMPSGYTF
TRBJ2-6 . TRBV19 TRBD2 TGTGCCAGTACCACGGGACTAGGCTTAGCTACTGGGGCCAACGTCCTGACTTTC CASTTGLGLATGANVLTF
TRBJ2-1 . TRBV7-8 . TGTGCCAGCAGCCCGCGTCGGACAGGGAAGATAGCGGGAGAGTTGAATGAGCAGTTCTTC CASSPRRTGKIAGELNEQFF
TRBJ2-1 . TRBV3-1/TRBV3-2 TRBD2 TGTGCCAGCAGCCAAGATAGCGGGAGCACCTACAATGAGCAGTTCTTC CASSQDSGSTYNEQFF
TRBJ1-5 . TRBV9 . TGTGCCAGCAGCGTAGGACTTAGCAATCAGCCCCAGCATTTT CASSVGLSNQPQHF
TRBJ1-5 . TRBV12-3/TRBV12-4 . TGTGCCAGCAGTTACTATAGCAATCAGCCCCAGCATTTT CASSYYSNQPQHF
TRBJ1-1 . TRBV27 . TGTGCCAGCAGTTTATCGGGAGGGGACACTGAAGCTTTCTTT CASSLSGGDTEAFF
TRBJ2-2 once TRBV11-2 . TGTGCCAGCAGCAGGGGGGGTCTTAACACCGGGGAGCTGTTTTTT CASSRGGLNTGELFF
TRBJ2-7 . TRBV21-1 . TGTGCCAGCAAAAAGGACAGGGACTACGAGCAGTACTTC CASKKDRDYEQYF
TRBJ2-3 . TRBV5-1 . TGCGCCAGCAGCCCTAGCACAGATACGCAGTATTTT CASSPSTDTQYF
TRBJ2-1 . TRBV6-5 . TGTGCCAGCAACAGGGAAATACACAATGAGTGGCAGTTCTTC CASNREIHNEWQFF
TRBJ2-7 . TRBV11-3 TRBD1 TGTGCCAGCAGCTTGTCACAGGGGTGGGAGCAGTACTTC CASSLSQGWEQYF
TRBJ2-2 . TRBV6-5 . TGTGCCAGCAGTTACCCGGCGGGATTGAACACCGGGGAGCTGTTTTTT CASSYPAGLNTGELFF
TRBJ2-1 . TRBV4-2 TRBD2 TGTGCCAGCAGACACCCAGGACTAGGGTACAATGAGCAGTTCTTC CASRHPGLGYNEQFF